This T cell receptor beta chain was documented in a study of radiation and T cells in renal cell carcinoma. Looked up from germline, CDR1 is PRHDT and CDR2 is FYEKMQ (reference sequence). CDR3 length: 17 residues. V lost 4 bases and J 0 bases, leaving 13 bases between the germline ends. Method: immunoSEQ multiplex PCR; TCRdb's copy keeps in-frame clones and lacks some. The sample carries some 150,000 clones, about 91% recorded once. Time point: blood 2 weeks post-SBRT. The sample's treatment: 15 Gy SBRT to primary tumor, nephrectomy 4 weeks later. Serial blood draws occurred at baseline and 2 and 4 weeks post-SBRT. This renal cell carcinoma was of the clear cell type. Remarks on this clone: Its antigen is unknown.

Study-wide results and limits: Baseline intratumoral clonotype presence is unknown without pretreatment biopsies.

Sequencing was performed on blood, taken from a patient whose treatment included radiotherapy and nephrectomy. The gene calls are TRBV13 and TRBJ1-6; unclear D gene. This TCR was sampled from a woman in her forties or fifties with renal cell carcinoma. CDR3 bases: TGTGCCAGCAGCTCCTCGCGCAGATTCTCCTATAATTCACCCCTCCACTTT. Its protein is CASSSSRRFSYNSPLHF. Using reference TRBV13 and TRBJ1-6 for the parts outside the CDR3, the full variable domain is AAGVIQSPRHLIKEKRETATLKCYPIPRHDTVYWYQQGPGQDPQFLISFYEKMQSDKGSIPDRFSAQQFSDYHSELNMSSLELGDSALYFCASSSSRRFSYNSPLHFGNGTRLTVT.